Listed below are T cell receptor beta chains from one sample, sequenced in a study of T cell repertoires in ileal Crohn's disease. The method was immunoSEQ multiplex PCR; TCRdb's version includes in-frame clones alone and lacks a portion of them. The profile shows roughly 13,000 clones, about 70% of them singletons. The sample was ileal tissue. Receptors originate from an adult with Crohn's disease. The CDR3 runs from the conserved cysteine through the conserved F or W. D genes are given only for firm matches. Rows give clone size only sometimes, using once, few, many, or a class for an expanded clone.

D,J,length,size,V,CDR3,DNA
TRBD2,TRBJ2-3,18,-,TRBV7-8,CASSPRLGAGDRTDTQYF,TGTGCCAGCAGCCCCCGACTGGGAGCGGGGGACCGCACAGATACGCAGTATTTT
-,TRBJ2-7,12,-,TRBV14,CASSPAGPRQYF,TGTGCCAGCAGCCCCGCCGGGCCTCGGCAGTACTTC
-,TRBJ2-7,14,few,TRBV5-4,CASSSALGAYEQYF,TGTGCCAGCAGCTCAGCTTTGGGGGCCTACGAGCAGTACTTC
-,TRBJ2-1,14,once,TRBV5-1,CASSFKADYNEQFF,TGCGCCAGCAGCTTTAAAGCCGATTACAATGAGCAGTTCTTC
TRBD1,TRBJ1-4,13,-,TRBV2,CAAQGGSYEKLFF,TGTGCCGCCCAGGGGGGTTCCTATGAAAAACTGTTTTTT
-,TRBJ1-1,11,-,TRBV5-4,CASSINTEAFF,TGTGCCAGCAGCATTAACACTGAAGCTTTCTTT
TRBD2,TRBJ2-2,17,few,TRBV5-8,CASSLGTSGAYNGELFF,TGTGCCAGCAGCCTAGGGACTAGCGGGGCCTACAACGGGGAGCTGTTTTTT
-,TRBJ2-7,11,-,TRBV28,CASSNGQSGDF,TGTGCCAGCAGTAACGGACAGTCAGGAGACTTC
-,TRBJ1-1,13,-,TRBV19,CASSMTLEGEAFF,TGTGCCAGTAGTATGACGTTGGAGGGTGAAGCTTTCTTT
-,TRBJ2-7,14,once,TRBV25-1,CASTTGLNSYEQYF,TGTGCCAGCACGACGGGACTTAACTCCTACGAGCAGTACTTC
-,TRBJ1-4,13,few,TRBV6-5,CASTSIYREKLFF,TGTGCCAGCACCTCAATCTACAGGGAAAAACTGTTTTTT
-,TRBJ2-3,16,once,TRBV5-1,CASSLGLLGFTDTQYF,TGCGCCAGCAGCTTGGGCCTACTAGGGTTCACAGATACGCAGTATTTT
TRBD1,TRBJ2-1,15,-,TRBV18,CASSPVGDRNNEQFF,TGTGCCAGCTCACCAGTTGGGGACAGAAACAATGAGCAGTTCTTC
TRBD1,TRBJ2-7,15,few,TRBV30,CAWAFRDRGLYEQYF,TGTGCCTGGGCCTTCCGGGACAGGGGGCTGTACGAGCAGTACTTC
-,TRBJ1-5,14,few,TRBV28,CASSLGSGNQPQHF,TGTGCCAGCAGTTTAGGGAGCGGCAATCAGCCCCAGCATTTT
-,TRBJ2-6,16,-,TRBV7-3,CASSYVGRAGANVLTF,TGTGCCAGCAGCTACGTGGGAAGGGCGGGGGCCAACGTCCTGACTTTC
-,TRBJ2-7,15,-,TRBV6-1,CASSQREGSSYEQYF,TGTGCCAGCAGTCAGAGGGAAGGTTCCTCCTACGAGCAGTACTTC
TRBD1,TRBJ2-7,14,-,TRBV6-6,CASSHWDRDYEQYF,TGTGCCAGCAGTCATTGGGACAGGGACTACGAGCAGTACTTC
-,TRBJ2-2,16,-,TRBV18,CASSPPSEGNTGELFF,TGTGCCAGCTCACCTCCTAGCGAGGGAAACACCGGGGAGCTGTTTTTT
TRBD1,TRBJ1-2,16,-,TRBV7-9,CASSLSTGVGFDGYTF,TGTGCCAGCAGCCTCTCTACAGGGGTGGGATTCGATGGCTACACCTTC
TRBD2,TRBJ2-1,15,once,TRBV9,CASNPGGPWYNEQFF,TGTGCCAGCAACCCGGGGGGGCCATGGTACAATGAGCAGTTCTTC
TRBD1,TRBJ2-7,14,few,TRBV7-9,CASSFPGQNYEQYF,TGTGCCAGCAGCTTTCCGGGACAGAACTACGAGCAGTACTTC
TRBD1,TRBJ1-6,14,-,TRBV5-6,CASSWGQAKSPLHF,TGTGCCAGCAGCTGGGGACAGGCGAAGTCACCCCTCCACTTT
-,TRBJ1-1,15,few,TRBV2,CASSGMGRGNTEAFF,TGTGCCAGCAGTGGAATGGGCAGGGGGAACACTGAAGCTTTCTTT
TRBD1,TRBJ1-2,13,few,TRBV6-5,CASSTTGEYGYTF,TGTGCCAGCAGTACTACAGGGGAGTATGGCTACACCTTC
-,TRBJ1-4,15,-,TRBV6-1,CASSELRLTNEKLFF,TGTGCCAGCAGTGAATTGAGGTTAACTAATGAAAAACTGTTTTTT
-,TRBJ1-3,16,-,TRBV23-1,CASSQSGGSSGNTIYF,TGCGCCAGCAGTCAATCAGGCGGTAGCTCTGGAAACACCATATATTTT
TRBD1,TRBJ1-1,13,-,TRBV6-5,CASSYSGQVEAFF,TGTGCCAGCAGTTACTCCGGACAGGTTGAAGCTTTCTTT
-,TRBJ1-5,13,-,TRBV7-2,CASSLVGNQPQHF,TGTGCCAGCAGCTTAGTCGGCAATCAGCCCCAGCATTTT
-,TRBJ2-3,17,-,TRBV12-5,CASGLTMTGFSTDTQYF,TGTGCTAGTGGTTTGACCATGACAGGATTTAGCACAGATACGCAGTATTTT
TRBD1,TRBJ2-7,13,few,TRBV2,CASTGTGSGEQYF,TGTGCCAGCACCGGGACAGGGTCGGGTGAGCAGTACTTC
-,TRBJ1-5,16,few,TRBV6-1,CASSEALGYSNQPQHF,TGTGCCAGCAGTGAAGCGCTCGGGTATAGCAATCAGCCCCAGCATTTT
-,TRBJ2-1,10,-,TRBV7-9,CASSEGEQFF,TGTGCCAGCAGCGAGGGGGAGCAGTTCTTC
-,TRBJ2-2,12,once,TRBV6-6,CASSLRSGELFF,TGTGCCAGCAGCCTCCGGTCCGGGGAGCTGTTTTTT
-,TRBJ1-5,15,once,TRBV18,CASSQTEGSNQPQHF,TGTGCCAGCTCCCAGACCGAGGGTAGCAATCAGCCCCAGCATTTT
-,TRBJ2-7,13,once,TRBV15,CATEDRPSYEQYF,TGTGCCACCGAAGACAGGCCATCCTACGAGCAGTACTTC
-,TRBJ1-1,15,-,TRBV6-5,CASSGTVTRGTEAFF,TGTGCCAGCAGTGGGACCGTTACCCGAGGAACTGAAGCTTTCTTT
-,TRBJ2-3,15,-,TRBV7-2,CASSLAGDTTDTQYF,TGTGCCAGCAGCTTAGCAGGGGATACCACAGATACGCAGTATTTT
-,TRBJ2-1,16,-,TRBV6-6,CASSGAWASGRGEQFF,TGTGCCAGCTCTGGGGCTTGGGCATCAGGTCGTGGTGAGCAGTTCTTC
-,TRBJ1-2,12,-,TRBV18,CASSSGDGGYTF,TGTGCCAGCTCTTCGGGGGACGGTGGCTACACCTTC
-,TRBJ2-2,13,-,TRBV19,CAFRDSNTGELFF,TGTGCCTTCAGGGACTCTAACACCGGGGAGCTGTTTTTT